This is a list of T cell receptor beta chains from one sample in a study of blood T cell repertoires in COVID-19. Sequencing used immunoSEQ multiplex PCR; TCRdb keeps in-frame clones, though not all of them. The profile covers tens of thousands of clones, with more than 75% appearing a single time and about 1.9% taken by the ten largest. Sequencing used peripheral blood. All receptors derive from a woman aged 60 to 75 with acute or convalescent COVID-19. Both conserved end residues are part of each CDR3. A D gene is named only where the DNA matches it firmly. Size tells how often a clone was seen (once, few, many) or the class of an expanded clone, and some rows leave it out.

clone size: NA
J gene: TRBJ1-4
V gene: TRBV7-2
D gene: NA
CDR3 protein: CASSFGGRGEKLFF
CDR3 DNA: TGTGCCAGCAGCTTCGGGGGACGAGGTGAAAAACTGTTTTTT

clone size: NA
J gene: TRBJ2-1
V gene: TRBV5-1
D gene: TRBD1
CDR3 protein: CASSFPLGDSTSGKFF
CDR3 DNA: TGCGCCAGCAGCTTCCCGTTGGGGGACAGCACGAGTGGGAAGTTCTTC

clone size: NA
J gene: TRBJ1-2
V gene: TRBV3-1/TRBV3-2
D gene: NA
CDR3 protein: CASSPPGQSGYTF
CDR3 DNA: TGTGCCAGCAGCCCTCCTGGGCAGTCTGGCTACACCTTC

clone size: few
J gene: TRBJ1-2
V gene: TRBV29-1
D gene: TRBD1
CDR3 protein: CSVEAWFKRQGARVGYGYTF
CDR3 DNA: TGCAGCGTTGAAGCCTGGTTCAAAAGACAGGGGGCTAGGGTTGGGTATGGCTACACCTTC

clone size: NA
J gene: TRBJ2-7
V gene: TRBV27
D gene: TRBD1
CDR3 protein: CASSRDRDGYEQYF
CDR3 DNA: TGTGCCAGCAGCAGGGACAGGGATGGCTACGAGCAGTACTTC

clone size: NA
J gene: TRBJ1-2
V gene: TRBV7-2
D gene: NA
CDR3 protein: CASSLVVGQNYGYTF
CDR3 DNA: TGTGCCAGCAGCTTAGTGGTCGGACAAAACTATGGCTACACCTTC

clone size: NA
J gene: TRBJ2-5
V gene: TRBV27
D gene: NA
CDR3 protein: CASSPLNRVLRETQYF
CDR3 DNA: TGTGCCAGCAGTCCCCTGAACAGGGTTCTACGAGAGACCCAGTACTTC

clone size: NA
J gene: TRBJ1-4
V gene: TRBV28
D gene: NA
CDR3 protein: CASSSPGGSTNEKLFF
CDR3 DNA: TGTGCCAGCAGTTCCCCCGGAGGATCCACTAATGAAAAACTGTTTTTT

clone size: NA
J gene: TRBJ2-3
V gene: TRBV10-1
D gene: NA
CDR3 protein: CASSESAVSTDTQYF
CDR3 DNA: TGCGCCAGCAGTGAGTCAGCGGTTTCCACAGATACGCAGTATTTT

clone size: NA
J gene: TRBJ2-1
V gene: TRBV24-1
D gene: TRBD1
CDR3 protein: CATSHYPGGAGQFF
CDR3 DNA: TGTGCCACCTCCCACTACCCAGGGGGCGCGGGGCAGTTCTTC

clone size: NA
J gene: TRBJ1-6
V gene: TRBV19
D gene: NA
CDR3 protein: CASKEGGSNSPLHF
CDR3 DNA: TGTGCCAGCAAAGAGGGTGGTTCGAATTCACCCCTCCACTTT